Listed here is a single TCR beta chain. In the authors' workflow: Quantification of nucleated cells was approximated via reference gene primer amplification. Measured with immunoSEQ multiplex PCR; TCRdb has only the in-frame clones, and not every one. V and J calls and clone size are as listed in that table; D and trimming were resolved from the DNA. Found here are 110,000 to 150,000 clones, approximately 88% of them singletons; the top ten hold about 1.7%. The data were taken from a study of blood T cell repertoires in COVID-19. The wider study: COVID-19 samples from acute and convalescent phases originated in the United States, Italy and Spain.

The CDR3 is 13 amino acids. V lost 6 bases to trimming and J lost 8 bases, with 17 bases between them. Germline-derived CDR1 and CDR2 are SQVTM and ANQGSEA. V gene TRBV29-1 combines with J gene TRBJ1-5, with D perhaps matching TRBD1 (6 bases). Sequenced: peripheral blood. The source of this sequence is a woman in her fifties or sixties with acute or convalescent COVID-19. DNA for the CDR3: TGCAGCGTCCGCGGGGGGCACAAGGAGCCCCAGCATTTT. Translating it yields CSVRGGHKEPQHF. Filled out from reference TRBV29-1 and TRBJ1-5, the complete variable domain reads SAVISQKPSRDICQRGTSLTIQCQVDSQVTMMFWYRQQPGQSLTLIATANQGSEATYESGFVIDKFPISRPNLTFSTLTVSNMSPEDSSIYLCSVRGGHKEPQHFGDGTRLSIL.